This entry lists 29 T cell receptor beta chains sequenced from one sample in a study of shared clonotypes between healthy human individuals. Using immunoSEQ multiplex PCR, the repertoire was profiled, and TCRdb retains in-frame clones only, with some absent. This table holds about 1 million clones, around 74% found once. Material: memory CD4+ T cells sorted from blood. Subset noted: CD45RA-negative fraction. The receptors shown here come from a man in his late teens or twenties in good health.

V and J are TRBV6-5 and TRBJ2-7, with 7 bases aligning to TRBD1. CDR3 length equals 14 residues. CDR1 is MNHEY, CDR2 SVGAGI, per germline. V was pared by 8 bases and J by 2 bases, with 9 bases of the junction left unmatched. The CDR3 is CASRGRTGTYEQYF. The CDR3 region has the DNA TGTGCCAGCCGCGGCCGGACAGGAACCTACGAGCAGTACTTC.

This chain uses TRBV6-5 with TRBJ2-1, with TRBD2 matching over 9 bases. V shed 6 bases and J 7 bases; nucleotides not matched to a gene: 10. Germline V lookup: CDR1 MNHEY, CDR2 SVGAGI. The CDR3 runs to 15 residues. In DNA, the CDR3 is TGTGCCAGCAGGGCCGGGACTAGCTGGGGGAATGAGCAGTTCTTC. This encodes CASRAGTSWGNEQFF.

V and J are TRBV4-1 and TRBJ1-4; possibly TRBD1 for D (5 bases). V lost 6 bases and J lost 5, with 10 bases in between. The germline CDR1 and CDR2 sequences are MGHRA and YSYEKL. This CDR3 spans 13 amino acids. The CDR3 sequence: CASSLQENEKLFF. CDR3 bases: TGCGCCAGCAGTCTACAGGAAAATGAAAAACTGTTTTTT.

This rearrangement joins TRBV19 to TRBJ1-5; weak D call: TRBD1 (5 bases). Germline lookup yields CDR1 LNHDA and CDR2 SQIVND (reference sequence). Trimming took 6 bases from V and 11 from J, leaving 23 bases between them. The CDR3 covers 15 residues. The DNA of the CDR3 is TGTGCCAGTAGCGCCCAGGGTGTTTTAAATTCGGCCCAGCATTTT. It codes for CASSAQGVLNSAQHF.

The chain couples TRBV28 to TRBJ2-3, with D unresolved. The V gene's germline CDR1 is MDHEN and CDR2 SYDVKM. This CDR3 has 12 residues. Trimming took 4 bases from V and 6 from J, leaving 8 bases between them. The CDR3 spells CASSSHADTQYF. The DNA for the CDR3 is TGTGCCAGCAGTTCCCATGCGGATACGCAGTATTTT.

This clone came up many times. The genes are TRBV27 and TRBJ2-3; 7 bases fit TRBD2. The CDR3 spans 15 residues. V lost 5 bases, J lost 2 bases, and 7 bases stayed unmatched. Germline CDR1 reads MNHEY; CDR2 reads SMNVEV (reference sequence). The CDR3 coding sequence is TGTGCCAGCAGTCCGGGACTAAACCCCACAGATACGCAGTATTTT. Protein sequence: CASSPGLNPTDTQYF.

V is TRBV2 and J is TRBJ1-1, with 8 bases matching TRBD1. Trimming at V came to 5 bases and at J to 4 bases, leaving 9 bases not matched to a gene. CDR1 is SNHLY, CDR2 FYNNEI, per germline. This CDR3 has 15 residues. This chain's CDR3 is CASSQRQGTGTEAFF. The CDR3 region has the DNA TGTGCCAGCAGTCAACGACAGGGGACGGGCACTGAAGCTTTCTTT.

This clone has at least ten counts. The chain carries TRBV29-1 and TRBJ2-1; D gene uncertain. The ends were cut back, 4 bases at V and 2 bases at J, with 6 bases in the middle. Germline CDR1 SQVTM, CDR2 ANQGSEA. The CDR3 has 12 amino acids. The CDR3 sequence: CSVGKAYNEQFF. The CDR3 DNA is TGCAGCGTTGGCAAAGCCTACAATGAGCAGTTCTTC.

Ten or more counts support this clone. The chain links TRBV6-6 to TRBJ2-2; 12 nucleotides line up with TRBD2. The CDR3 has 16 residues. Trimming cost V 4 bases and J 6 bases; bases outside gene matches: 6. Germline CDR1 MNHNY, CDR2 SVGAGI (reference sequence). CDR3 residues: CASSSPSGGASGELFF. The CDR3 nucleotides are TGTGCCAGCAGTTCCCCTAGCGGGGGGGCTTCCGGGGAGCTGTTTTTT.

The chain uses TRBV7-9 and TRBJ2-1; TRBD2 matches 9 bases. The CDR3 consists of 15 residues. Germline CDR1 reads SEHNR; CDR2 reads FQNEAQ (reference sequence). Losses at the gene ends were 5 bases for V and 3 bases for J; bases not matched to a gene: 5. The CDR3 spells CASSRSGGRYNEQFF. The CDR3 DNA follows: TGTGCCAGCAGCAGAAGCGGGGGGCGCTACAATGAGCAGTTCTTC.

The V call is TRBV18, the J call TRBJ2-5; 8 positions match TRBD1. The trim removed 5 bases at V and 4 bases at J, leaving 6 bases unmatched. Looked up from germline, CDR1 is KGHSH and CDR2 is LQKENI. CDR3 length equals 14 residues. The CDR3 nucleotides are TGTGCCAGCTCATTTTCCGGGACAGGAGAGACCCAGTACTTC. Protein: CASSFSGTGETQYF.

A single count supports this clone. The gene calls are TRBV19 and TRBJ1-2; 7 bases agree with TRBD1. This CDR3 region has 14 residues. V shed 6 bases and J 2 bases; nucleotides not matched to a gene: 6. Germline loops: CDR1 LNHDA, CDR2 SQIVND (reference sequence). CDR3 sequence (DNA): TGTGCCAGTAGAGGGGGCACGGTAAACTATGGCTACACCTTC. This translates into CASRGGTVNYGYTF.

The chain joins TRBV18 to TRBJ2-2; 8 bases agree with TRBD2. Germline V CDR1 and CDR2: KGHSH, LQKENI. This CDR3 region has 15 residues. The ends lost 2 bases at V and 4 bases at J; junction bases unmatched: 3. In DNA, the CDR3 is TGTGCCAGCTCACCAAGGCGGGAGGCCACCGGGGAGCTGTTTTTT. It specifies CASSPRREATGELFF.

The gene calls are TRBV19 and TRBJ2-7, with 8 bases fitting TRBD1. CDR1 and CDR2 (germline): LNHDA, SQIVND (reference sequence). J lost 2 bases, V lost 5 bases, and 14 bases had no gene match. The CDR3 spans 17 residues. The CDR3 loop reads CASSSRTGNTVTYEQYF. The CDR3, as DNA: TGTGCCAGTAGTTCGCGGACAGGGAACACCGTTACCTACGAGCAGTACTTC.

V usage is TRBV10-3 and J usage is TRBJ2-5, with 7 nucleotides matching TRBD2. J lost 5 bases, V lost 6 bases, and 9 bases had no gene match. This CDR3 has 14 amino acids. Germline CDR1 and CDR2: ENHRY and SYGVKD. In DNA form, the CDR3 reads TGTGCCATCAGCGATGGACGGGGAGGGGAGACCCAGTACTTC. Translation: CAISDGRGGETQYF.

CDR3 nucleotide sequence: TGCGCCAGCAGCTTGGGAGTGAGCGGCACTGAAGCTTTCTTT. Its protein is CASSLGVSGTEAFF. The V and J genes are TRBV5-1 and TRBJ1-1; D call uncertain. CDR1 SGHRS and CDR2 YFSETQ come from the germline V gene. V gave up 0 bases and J gave up 4 bases, with 10 bases separating them. This CDR3 has 14 residues. Drawing the rest from reference TRBV5-1 and TRBJ1-1, the complete variable domain is KAGVTQTPRYLIKTRGQQVTLSCSPISGHRSVSWYQQTPGQGLQFLFEYFSETQRNKGNFPGRFSGRQFSNSRSEMNVSTLELGDSALYLCASSLGVSGTEAFFGQGTRLTVV.

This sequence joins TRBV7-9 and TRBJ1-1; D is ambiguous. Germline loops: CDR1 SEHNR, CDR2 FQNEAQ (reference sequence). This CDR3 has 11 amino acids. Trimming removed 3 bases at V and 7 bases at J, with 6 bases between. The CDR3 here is CASSLSVEAFF. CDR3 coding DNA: TGTGCCAGCAGCTTGTCAGTTGAAGCTTTCTTT.

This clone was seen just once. CDR3 region: CASSLVGTDTGELFF. The CDR3 DNA sequence: TGTGCCAGCAGCTTAGTCGGCACGGACACCGGGGAGCTGTTTTTT. This chain uses TRBV11-2 with TRBJ2-2; D unclear. This CDR3 spans 15 amino acids. V lost 1 base, J lost 3 bases, and 9 bases lay in between. Per germline, CDR1 SGHAT and CDR2 FQNNGV.

The CDR3 sequence: CASSLATGELFF. The CDR3 DNA is TGTGCCAGCAGCTTAGCGACCGGGGAGCTGTTTTTT. J is TRBJ2-2 and V is TRBV7-6; D remains ambiguous. CDR1 is SGHVS, CDR2 FNYEAQ, per germline. V dropped 0 bases and J dropped 5 bases, with 1 base sitting between them. The CDR3 length is 12 residues.

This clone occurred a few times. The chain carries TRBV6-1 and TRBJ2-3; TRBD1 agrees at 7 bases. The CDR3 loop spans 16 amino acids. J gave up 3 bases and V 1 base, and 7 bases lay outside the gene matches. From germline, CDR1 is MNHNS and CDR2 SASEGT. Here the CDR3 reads CASSEGLRQGTDTQYF. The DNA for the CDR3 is TGTGCCAGCAGTGAAGGGCTTCGACAGGGAACAGATACGCAGTATTTT.

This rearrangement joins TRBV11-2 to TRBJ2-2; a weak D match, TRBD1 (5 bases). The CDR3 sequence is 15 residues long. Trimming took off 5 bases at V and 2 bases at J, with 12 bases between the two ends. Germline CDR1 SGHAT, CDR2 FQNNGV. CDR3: CASSVIQGNTGELFF. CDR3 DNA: TGTGCCAGCAGCGTCATCCAGGGAAACACCGGGGAGCTGTTTTTT. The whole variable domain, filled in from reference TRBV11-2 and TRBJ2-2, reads EAGVAQSPRYKIIEKRQSVAFWCNPISGHATLYWYQQILGQGPKLLIQFQNNGVVDDSQLPKDRFSAERLKGVDSTLKIQPAKLEDSAVYLCASSVIQGNTGELFFGEGSRLTVL.

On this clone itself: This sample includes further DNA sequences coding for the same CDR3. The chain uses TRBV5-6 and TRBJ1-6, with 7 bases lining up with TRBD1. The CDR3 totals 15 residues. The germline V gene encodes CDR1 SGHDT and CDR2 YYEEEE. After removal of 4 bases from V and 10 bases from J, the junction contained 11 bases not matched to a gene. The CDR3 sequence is CASSLNRGSGSPLHF. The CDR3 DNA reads TGTGCCAGCAGCCTTAACAGGGGTTCAGGCTCACCCCTCCACTTT. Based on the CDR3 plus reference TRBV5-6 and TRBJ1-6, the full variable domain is DAGVTQSPTHLIKTRGQQVTLRCSPKSGHDTVSWYQQALGQGPQFIFQYYEEEERQRGNFPDRFSGHQFPNYSSELNVNALLLGDSALYLCASSLNRGSGSPLHFGNGTRLTVT.

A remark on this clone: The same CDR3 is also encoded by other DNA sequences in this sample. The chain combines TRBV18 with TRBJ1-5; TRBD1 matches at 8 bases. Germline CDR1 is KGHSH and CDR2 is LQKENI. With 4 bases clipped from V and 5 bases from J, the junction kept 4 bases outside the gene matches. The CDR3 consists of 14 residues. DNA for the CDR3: TGTGCCAGCTCACTAACAGGGGGAGATCAGCCCCAGCATTTT. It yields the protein CASSLTGGDQPQHF.

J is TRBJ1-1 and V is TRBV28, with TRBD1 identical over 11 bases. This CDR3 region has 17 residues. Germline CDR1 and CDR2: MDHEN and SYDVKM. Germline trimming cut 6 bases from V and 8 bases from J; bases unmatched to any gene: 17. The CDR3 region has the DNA TGTGCCAGCAGCCACCGGACAGGGGGCTTGAAAGTAGAGGAAGCTTTCTTT. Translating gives CASSHRTGGLKVEEAFF.

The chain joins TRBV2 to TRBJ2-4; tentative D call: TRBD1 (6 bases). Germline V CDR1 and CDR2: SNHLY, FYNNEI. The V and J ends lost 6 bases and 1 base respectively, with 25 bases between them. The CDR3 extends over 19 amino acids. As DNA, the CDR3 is TGTGCCAGCAGGGGGCCCGGGACAATGACTGCCGAGGCCAAAAACATTCAGTACTTC. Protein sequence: CASRGPGTMTAEAKNIQYF.

The CDR3 reads CASSPDRVGYEKLFF. CDR3 in DNA: TGTGCCAGCAGTCCGGACCGGGTGGGATATGAAAAACTGTTTTTT. V gene TRBV28 combines with J gene TRBJ1-4; D gene unclear. Germline values: CDR1 MDHEN, CDR2 SYDVKM. V lost 5 bases and J 6 bases, leaving 16 bases between the germline ends. This CDR3 spans 15 amino acids.

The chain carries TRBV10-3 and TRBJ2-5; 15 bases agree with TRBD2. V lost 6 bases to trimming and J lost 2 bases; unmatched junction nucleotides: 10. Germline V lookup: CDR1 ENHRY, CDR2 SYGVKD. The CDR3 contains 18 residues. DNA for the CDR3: TGTGCCATCAGCGCTAGGCCCGGACTAGCGGGGGGGCAAGAGACCCAGTACTTC. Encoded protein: CAISARPGLAGGQETQYF.

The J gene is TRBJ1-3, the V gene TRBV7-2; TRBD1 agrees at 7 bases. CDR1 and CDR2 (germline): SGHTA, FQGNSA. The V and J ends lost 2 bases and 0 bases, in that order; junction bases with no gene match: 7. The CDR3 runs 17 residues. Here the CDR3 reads CASSLSRAGGSGNTIYF. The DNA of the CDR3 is TGTGCCAGCAGCTTAAGCAGGGCAGGGGGCTCTGGAAACACCATATATTTT.

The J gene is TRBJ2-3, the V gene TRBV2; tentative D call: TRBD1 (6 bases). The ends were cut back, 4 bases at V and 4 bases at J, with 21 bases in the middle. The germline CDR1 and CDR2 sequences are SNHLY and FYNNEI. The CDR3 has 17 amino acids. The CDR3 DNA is TGTGCCAGCAGTGTAGGGTTGGGCAGGGGTGTGTCAGATACGCAGTATTTT. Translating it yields CASSVGLGRGVSDTQYF.